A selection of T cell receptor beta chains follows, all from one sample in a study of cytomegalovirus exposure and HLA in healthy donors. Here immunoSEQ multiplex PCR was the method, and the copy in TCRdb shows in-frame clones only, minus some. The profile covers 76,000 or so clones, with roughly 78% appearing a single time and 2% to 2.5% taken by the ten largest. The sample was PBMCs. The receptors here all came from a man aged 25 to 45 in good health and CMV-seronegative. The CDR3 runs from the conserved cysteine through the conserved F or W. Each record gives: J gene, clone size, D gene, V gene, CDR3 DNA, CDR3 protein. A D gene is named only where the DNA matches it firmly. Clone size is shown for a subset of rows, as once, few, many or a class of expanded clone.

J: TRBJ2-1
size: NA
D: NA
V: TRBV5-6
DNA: TGTGCCAGCAGCTTCGTGGCGGGTGAGCAGTTCTTC
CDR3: CASSFVAGEQFF

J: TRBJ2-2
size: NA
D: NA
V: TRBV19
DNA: TGTGCCAGTTATGACACCGGGGAGCTGTTTTTT
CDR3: CASYDTGELFF

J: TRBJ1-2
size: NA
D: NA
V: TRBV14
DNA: TGTGCCAGCAGCCACGGAGCTTTTTTGGTTGGCTACACCTTC
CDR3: CASSHGAFLVGYTF

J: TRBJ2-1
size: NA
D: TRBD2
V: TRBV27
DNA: TGTGCCAGCAGCTCCCTAGCTAGCGGGGGCGTCAATGAGCAGTTCTTC
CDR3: CASSSLASGGVNEQFF

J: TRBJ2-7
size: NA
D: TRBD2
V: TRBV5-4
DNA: TGTGCCAGCAGCTACGGGACTAGCTCCTACGAGCAGTACTTC
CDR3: CASSYGTSSYEQYF

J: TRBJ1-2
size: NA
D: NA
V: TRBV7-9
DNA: TGTGCCAGCAGCTTAGATCAGGGCAGGGTCTATGGCTACACCTTC
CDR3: CASSLDQGRVYGYTF

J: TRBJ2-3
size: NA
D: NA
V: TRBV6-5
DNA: TGTGCCAGCAGTTACTCGTTCTCAATAGATACGCGGTATTTT
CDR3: CASSYSFSIDTRYF

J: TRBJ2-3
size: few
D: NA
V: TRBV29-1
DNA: TGCAGCGTTGAATTCCGAGAGGAGCGGTATTTT
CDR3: CSVEFREERYF

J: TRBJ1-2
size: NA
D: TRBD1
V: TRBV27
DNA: TGTGCCAGCAGTTCGACAGGGGGAGGCTACACCTTC
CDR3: CASSSTGGGYTF

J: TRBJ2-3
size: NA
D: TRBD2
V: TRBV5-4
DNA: TGTGCCAGCAGCTTGGGCCGCGGGGGGGGGCGCACAGATACGCAGTATTTT
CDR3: CASSLGRGGGRTDTQYF

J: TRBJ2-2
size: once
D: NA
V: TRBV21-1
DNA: TGTGCCAGCACCTTTGGACTAGCTGGAGCCGGGGAGCTGTTTTTT
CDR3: CASTFGLAGAGELFF

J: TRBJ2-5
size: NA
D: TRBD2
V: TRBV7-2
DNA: TGTGCCAGTAGAATAGCGGGAGAGACCCAGTACTTC
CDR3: CASRIAGETQYF

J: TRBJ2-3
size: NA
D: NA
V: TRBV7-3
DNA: TGTGCCAGCAGCTTAGGGGGGAGCCCATGGGATACGCAGTATTTT
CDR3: CASSLGGSPWDTQYF

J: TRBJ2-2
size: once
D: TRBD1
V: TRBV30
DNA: TGTGCCTGGAGATGGACAGGGGCTTACACCGGGGAGCTGTTTTTT
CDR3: CAWRWTGAYTGELFF

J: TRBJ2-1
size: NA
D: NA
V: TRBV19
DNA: TGTGCCAGTAGTATCTTCAACGGGAATGAGCAGTTCTTC
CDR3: CASSIFNGNEQFF

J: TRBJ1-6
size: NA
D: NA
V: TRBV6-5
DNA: TGTGCCAGCAGCGGTATACGAGGAGATTCACCCCTCCACTTT
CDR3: CASSGIRGDSPLHF